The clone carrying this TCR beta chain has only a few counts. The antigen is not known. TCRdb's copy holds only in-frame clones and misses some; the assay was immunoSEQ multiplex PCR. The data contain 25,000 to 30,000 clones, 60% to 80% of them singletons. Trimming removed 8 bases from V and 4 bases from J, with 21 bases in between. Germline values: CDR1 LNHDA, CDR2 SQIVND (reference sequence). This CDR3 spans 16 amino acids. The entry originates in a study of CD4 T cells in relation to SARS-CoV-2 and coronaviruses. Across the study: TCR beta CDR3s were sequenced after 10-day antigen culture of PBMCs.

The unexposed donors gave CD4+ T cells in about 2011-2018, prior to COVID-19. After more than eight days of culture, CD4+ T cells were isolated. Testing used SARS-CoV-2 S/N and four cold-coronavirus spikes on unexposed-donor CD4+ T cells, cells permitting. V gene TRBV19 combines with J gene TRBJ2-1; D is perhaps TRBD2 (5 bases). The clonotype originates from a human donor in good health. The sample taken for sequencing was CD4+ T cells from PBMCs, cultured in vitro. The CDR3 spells CASSPLSSGAYNEQFF. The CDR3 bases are TGTGCCAGTTCACCCCTCTCCAGCGGAGCTTACAATGAGCAGTTCTTC.